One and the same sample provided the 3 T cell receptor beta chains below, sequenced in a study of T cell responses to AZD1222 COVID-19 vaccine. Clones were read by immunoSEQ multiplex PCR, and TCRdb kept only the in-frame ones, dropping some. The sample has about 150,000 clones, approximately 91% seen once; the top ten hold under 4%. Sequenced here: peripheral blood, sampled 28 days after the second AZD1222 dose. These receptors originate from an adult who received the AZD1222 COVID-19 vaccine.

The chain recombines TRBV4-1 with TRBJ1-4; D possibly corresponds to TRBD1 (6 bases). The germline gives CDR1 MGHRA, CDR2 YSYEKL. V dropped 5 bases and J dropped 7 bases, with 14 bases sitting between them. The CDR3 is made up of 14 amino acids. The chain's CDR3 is CASSATGATEKLFF. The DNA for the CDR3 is TGCGCCAGCAGCGCTACGGGGGCAACTGAAAAACTGTTTTTT.

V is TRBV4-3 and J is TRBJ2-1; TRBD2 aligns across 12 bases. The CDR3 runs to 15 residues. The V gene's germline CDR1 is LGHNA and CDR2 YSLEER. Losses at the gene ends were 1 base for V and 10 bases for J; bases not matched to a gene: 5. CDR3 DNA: TGCGCCAGCAGCCAAGTTGCTAGCGGGAGGGAGGAGCAGTTCTTC. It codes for CASSQVASGREEQFF.

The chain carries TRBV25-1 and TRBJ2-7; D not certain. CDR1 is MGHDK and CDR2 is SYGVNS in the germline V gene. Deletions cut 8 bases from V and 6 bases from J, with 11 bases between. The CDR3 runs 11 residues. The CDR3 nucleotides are TGTGCCAGCCTCCTGGGATCCGAGCAGTACTTC. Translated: CASLLGSEQYF.